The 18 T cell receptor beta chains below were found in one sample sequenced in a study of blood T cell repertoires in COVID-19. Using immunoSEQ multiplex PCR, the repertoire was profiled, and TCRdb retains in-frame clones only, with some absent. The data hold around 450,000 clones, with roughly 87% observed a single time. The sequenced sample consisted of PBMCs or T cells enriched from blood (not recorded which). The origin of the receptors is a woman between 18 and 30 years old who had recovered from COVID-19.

CDR3 protein: CASSHSGLTQETQYF. The DNA for the CDR3 is TGTGCCAGCAGCCACTCGGGTCTCACCCAAGAGACCCAGTACTTC. The rearrangement uses TRBV7-3 and TRBJ2-5; D remains ambiguous. With 5 bases removed from V and 1 base from J, the gap between germline ends came to 14 bases. The length of the CDR3 is 15 residues. Germline-derived CDR1 and CDR2 are SGHTA and FQGTGA.

CDR3 region: CASSTGQGWTEAFF. CDR3 bases: TGTGCCAGTAGTACCGGACAGGGGTGGACTGAAGCTTTCTTT. The V and J genes are TRBV19 and TRBJ1-1; 9 bases fit TRBD1. V lost 4 bases and J lost 5; bases outside the gene matches: 5. Germline V gene lookup returns CDR1 LNHDA and CDR2 SQIVND (reference sequence). This CDR3 comprises 14 residues.

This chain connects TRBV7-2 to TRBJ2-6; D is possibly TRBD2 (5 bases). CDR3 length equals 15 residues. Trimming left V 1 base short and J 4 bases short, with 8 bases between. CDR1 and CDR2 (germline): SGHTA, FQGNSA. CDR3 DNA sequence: TGTGCCAGCAGCTTAGATTCGGGAGGGGCCAACGTCCTGACTTTC. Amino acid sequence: CASSLDSGGANVLTF.

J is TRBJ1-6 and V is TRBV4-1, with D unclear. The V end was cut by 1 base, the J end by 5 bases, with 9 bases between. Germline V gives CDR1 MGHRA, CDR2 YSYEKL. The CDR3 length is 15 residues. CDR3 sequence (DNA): TGCGCCAGCAGCCAAGTTGGACTAAATAATTCACCCCTCCACTTT. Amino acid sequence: CASSQVGLNNSPLHF.

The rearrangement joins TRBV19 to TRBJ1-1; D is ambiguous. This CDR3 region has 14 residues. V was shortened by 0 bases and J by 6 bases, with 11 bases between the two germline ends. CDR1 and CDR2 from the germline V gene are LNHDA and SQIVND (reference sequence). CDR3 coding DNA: TGTGCCAGTAGTATAGACGTACGAGGCCCTGAAGCTTTCTTT. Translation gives CASSIDVRGPEAFF.

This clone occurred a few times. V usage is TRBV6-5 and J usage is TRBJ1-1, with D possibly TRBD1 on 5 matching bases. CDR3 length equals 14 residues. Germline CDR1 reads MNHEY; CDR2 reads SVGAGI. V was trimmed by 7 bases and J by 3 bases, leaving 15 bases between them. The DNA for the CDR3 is TGTGCCAGCACCTGGGGAGGGACCGACACTGAAGCTTTCTTT. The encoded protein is CASTWGGTDTEAFF.

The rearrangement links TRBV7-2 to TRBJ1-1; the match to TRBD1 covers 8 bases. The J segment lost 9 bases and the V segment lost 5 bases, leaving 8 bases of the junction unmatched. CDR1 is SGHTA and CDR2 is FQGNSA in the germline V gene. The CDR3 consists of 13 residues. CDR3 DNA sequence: TGTGCCAGCAGCCTTACCCGACAGGGGCAAGCTTTCTTT. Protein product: CASSLTRQGQAFF. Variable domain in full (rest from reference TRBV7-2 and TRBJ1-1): GAGVSQSPSNKVTEKGKDVELRCDPISGHTALYWYRQSLGQGLEFLIYFQGNSAPDKSGLPSDRFSAERTGGSVSTLTIQRTQQEDSAVYLCASSLTRQGQAFFGQGTRLTVV.

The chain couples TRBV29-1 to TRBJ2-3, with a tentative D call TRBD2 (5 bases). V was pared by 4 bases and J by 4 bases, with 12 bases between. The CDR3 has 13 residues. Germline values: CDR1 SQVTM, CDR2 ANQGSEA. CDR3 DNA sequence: TGCAGCGTTGCAGGAAGAGCGGCAGATACGCAGTATTTT. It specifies CSVAGRAADTQYF.

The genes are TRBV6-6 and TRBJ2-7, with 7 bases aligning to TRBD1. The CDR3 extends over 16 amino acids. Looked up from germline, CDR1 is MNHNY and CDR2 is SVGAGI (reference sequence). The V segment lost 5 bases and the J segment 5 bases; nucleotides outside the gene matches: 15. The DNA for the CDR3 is TGTGCCAGCAGTCGAACCCGGACAGGTGGCAGTGACGAGCAGTACTTC. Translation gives CASSRTRTGGSDEQYF.

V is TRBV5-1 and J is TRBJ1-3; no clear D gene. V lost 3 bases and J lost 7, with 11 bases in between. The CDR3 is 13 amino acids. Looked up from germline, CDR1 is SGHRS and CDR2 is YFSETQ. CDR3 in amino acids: CASSYADGNTIYF. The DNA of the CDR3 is TGCGCCAGCAGCTACGCGGATGGGAACACCATATATTTT. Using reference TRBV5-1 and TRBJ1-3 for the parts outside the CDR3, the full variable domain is KAGVTQTPRYLIKTRGQQVTLSCSPISGHRSVSWYQQTPGQGLQFLFEYFSETQRNKGNFPGRFSGRQFSNSRSEMNVSTLELGDSALYLCASSYADGNTIYFGEGSWLTVV.

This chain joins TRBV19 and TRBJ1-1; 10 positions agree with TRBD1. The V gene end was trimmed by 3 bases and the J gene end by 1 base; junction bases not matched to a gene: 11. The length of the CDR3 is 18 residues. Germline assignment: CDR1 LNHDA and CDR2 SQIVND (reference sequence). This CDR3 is CASSMHFGTGAGNTEAFF. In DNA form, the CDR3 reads TGTGCCAGTAGTATGCACTTCGGGACAGGGGCGGGGAACACTGAAGCTTTCTTT.

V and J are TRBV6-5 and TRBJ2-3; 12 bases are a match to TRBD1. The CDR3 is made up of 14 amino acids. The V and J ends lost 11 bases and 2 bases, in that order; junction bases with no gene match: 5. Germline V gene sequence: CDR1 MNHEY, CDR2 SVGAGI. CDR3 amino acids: CAGGQGAFTDTQYF. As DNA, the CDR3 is TGTGCCGGGGGACAGGGGGCTTTCACAGATACGCAGTATTTT.

The CDR3 DNA reads as TGTGCCAGCAGCGTAGTGGCTAGCGTATACAATGAGCAGTTCTTC. This encodes CASSVVASVYNEQFF. The chain combines TRBV9 with TRBJ2-1, with D possibly being TRBD2 (6 bases). The CDR3 contains 15 residues. Germline V CDR1 and CDR2: SGDLS, YYNGEE. The V gene lost 0 bases and the J gene lost 4 bases, with 11 bases spanning the gap.

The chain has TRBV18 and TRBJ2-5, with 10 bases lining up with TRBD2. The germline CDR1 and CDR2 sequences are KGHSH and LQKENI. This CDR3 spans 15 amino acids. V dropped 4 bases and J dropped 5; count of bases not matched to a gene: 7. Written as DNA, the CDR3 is TGTGCCAGCTCACTAACAAGCGGGAGGGAGGAGACCCAGTACTTC. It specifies CASSLTSGREETQYF.

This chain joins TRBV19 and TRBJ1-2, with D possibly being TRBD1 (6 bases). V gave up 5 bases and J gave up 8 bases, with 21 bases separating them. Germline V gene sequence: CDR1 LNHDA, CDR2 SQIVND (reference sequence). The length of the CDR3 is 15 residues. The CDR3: CASSSTGLGVSGYTF. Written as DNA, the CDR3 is TGTGCCAGTAGTTCCACAGGGTTGGGGGTCTCGGGCTACACCTTC.

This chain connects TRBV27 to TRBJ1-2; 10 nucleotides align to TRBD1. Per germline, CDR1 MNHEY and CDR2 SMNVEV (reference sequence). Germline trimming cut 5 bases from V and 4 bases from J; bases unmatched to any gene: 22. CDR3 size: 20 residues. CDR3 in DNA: TGTGCCAGCAGTACAAGAAGTATATCCCTAGGGGACAGGGGACTCTATGGCTACACCTTC. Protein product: CASSTRSISLGDRGLYGYTF.

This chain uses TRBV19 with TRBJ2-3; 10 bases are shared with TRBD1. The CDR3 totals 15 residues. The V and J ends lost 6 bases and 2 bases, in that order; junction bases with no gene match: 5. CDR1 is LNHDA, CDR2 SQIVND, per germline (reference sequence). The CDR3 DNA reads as TGTGCCAGTAGATGGGGACAGGGGACCACAGATACGCAGTATTTT. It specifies CASRWGQGTTDTQYF.

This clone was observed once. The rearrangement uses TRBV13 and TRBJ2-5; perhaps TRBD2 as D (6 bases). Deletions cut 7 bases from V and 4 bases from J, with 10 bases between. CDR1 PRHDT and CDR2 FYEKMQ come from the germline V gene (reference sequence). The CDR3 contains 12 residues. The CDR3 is CASTRRGETQYF. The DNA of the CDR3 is TGTGCCAGCACCCGGCGGGGAGAGACCCAGTACTTC.